This T cell receptor (beta chain) was retrieved from a study of blood T cells in healthy people across ages. A sample-barcoded 5' primer and a J-beta primer mix were used in a second PCR of about 6 to 12 cycles. TCRdb re-derived calls from the 5' RACE reads in MiXCR, one entry per CDR3 protein. The sample lists 1.5 million to 2 million distinct CDR3 sequences; around 48% were seen once. Comments on this clonotype: Antigen specificity is unknown.

Points from the study as a whole: There was a strong correlation between TCR beta diversity and naive T cell percentage. Older age went with lower TCR beta diversity per million T cells, in a roughly linear way. Considered underestimates were the diversity estimates obtained from one million T cells.

This CDR3 is built from 15 residues. Per germline, CDR1 SGHKS and CDR2 YYEKEE (reference sequence). J gave up 0 bases and V 4 bases, and 6 bases lay outside the gene matches. Aged roughly 6 to 95, donors were systemically healthy Caucasians from Russia. This clonotype was obtained from a woman aged 35 to 49 in good health. The sample comprised blood. The chain combines TRBV5-5 with TRBJ2-7; 8 nucleotides match TRBD2. The CDR3 region has the DNA TGTGCCAGCAGCCGTGTTAGCGGGACCTCCTACGAGCAGTACTTC. The encoded protein is CASSRVSGTSYEQYF.